Each of the 5 T cell receptor beta chains below was sequenced from the same sample in a study of blood T cell repertoires in COVID-19. The table came from immunoSEQ multiplex PCR; TCRdb's copy has only in-frame clones and leaves some out. The sample gives roughly 290,000 clones, over 75% of which show up once; 3.5% to 4.5% is in the top ten. The sequenced sample consisted of PBMCs or T cells enriched from blood (not recorded which). The receptors were gathered from a woman aged 30 to 39 who had recovered from COVID-19.

This chain uses TRBV7-9 with TRBJ1-6, with 8 bases aligning to TRBD1. The trim removed 4 bases at V and 0 bases at J, leaving 8 bases unmatched. CDR1 and CDR2 from the germline V gene are SEHNR and FQNEAQ (reference sequence). The CDR3 totals 18 residues. The CDR3 DNA sequence: TGTGCCAGCAGCTGGCCGGGACAGGCAAGCTCCTATAATTCACCCCTCCACTTT. Protein: CASSWPGQASSYNSPLHF.

V usage is TRBV19 and J usage is TRBJ2-7, with D perhaps TRBD1 (6 bases). Germline CDR1 is LNHDA and CDR2 is SQIVND (reference sequence). Trimming cost V 3 bases and J 0 bases, with 15 bases left between them. The CDR3 has 16 residues. CDR3 sequence reads: CASSMVVQGPSYEQYF. CDR3 coding DNA: TGTGCCAGTAGTATGGTCGTGCAGGGGCCCTCCTACGAGCAGTACTTC.

The genes are TRBV19 and TRBJ1-6; TRBD1 might be the D (6 bases). Germline CDR1 reads LNHDA; CDR2 reads SQIVND (reference sequence). There are 13 residues in the CDR3. Trimming took off 7 bases at V and 8 bases at J, with 12 bases between the two ends. CDR3 DNA: TGTGCCAGTAAGGAGACAGGATATTCACCCCTCCACTTT. Translating gives CASKETGYSPLHF.

This clone was detected once. The chain couples TRBV28 to TRBJ1-5; D not certain. V was trimmed by 0 bases and J by 6 bases, leaving 6 bases between them. CDR3 length: 13 residues. In germline, CDR1 is MDHEN, CDR2 SYDVKM. The DNA of the CDR3 is TGTGCCAGCAGTTTATGGCCGCGTCAGCCCCAGCATTTT. Amino acids: CASSLWPRQPQHF.

The gene calls are TRBV18 and TRBJ1-2; 10 bases are a match to TRBD1. The CDR3 has 15 amino acids. Germline V gene lookup returns CDR1 KGHSH and CDR2 LQKENI. After removal of 5 bases from V and 6 bases from J, the junction contained 9 bases not matched to a gene. The CDR3 loop reads CASSISAGTGDGYTF. The CDR3 region has the DNA TGTGCCAGCTCAATATCGGCCGGGACAGGGGATGGCTACACCTTC.